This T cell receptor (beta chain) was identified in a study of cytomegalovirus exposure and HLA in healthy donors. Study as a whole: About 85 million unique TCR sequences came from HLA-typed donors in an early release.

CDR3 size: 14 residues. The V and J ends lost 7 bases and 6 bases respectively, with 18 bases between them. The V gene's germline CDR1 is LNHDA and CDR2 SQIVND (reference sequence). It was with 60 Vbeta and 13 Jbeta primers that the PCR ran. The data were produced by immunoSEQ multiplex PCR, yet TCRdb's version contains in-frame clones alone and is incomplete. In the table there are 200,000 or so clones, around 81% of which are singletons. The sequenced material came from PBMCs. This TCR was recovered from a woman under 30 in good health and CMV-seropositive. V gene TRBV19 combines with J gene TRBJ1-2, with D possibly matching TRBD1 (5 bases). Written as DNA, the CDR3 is TGTGCCAGTATCCCTCAAGGGGAACCGGATGGCTACACCTTC. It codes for CASIPQGEPDGYTF.